Each of the 8 T cell receptor beta chains below was sequenced from the same sample in a study of blood T cells in healthy people across ages. Next came a second PCR, run for roughly 6 to 11 cycles, which used a sample-barcoded 5' primer along with a J-beta primer mix. TCRdb recomputed calls from the 5' RACE reads with MiXCR, one row per CDR3 protein. Here the sample spans approximately 960,000 distinct CDR3 sequences, roughly 28% being singletons. These sequences were also reported in another study, on T cells of mothers and their children.

Material for sequencing was blood. All receptors come from a woman in her 40s in good health.

This clonotype showed up many times. The chain couples TRBV6-2 or TRBV6-3 to TRBJ2-3; D may be TRBD2 (7 bases). Germline CDR1 reads MNHEY; CDR2 reads SVGEGT. V lost 2 bases, J lost 0 bases, and 15 bases lay in between. This CDR3 region has 17 residues. The CDR3 sequence: CASSYLAEGGSTDTQYF. CDR3 coding DNA: TGTGCCAGCAGTTACCTCGCGGAGGGGGGGAGCACAGATACGCAGTATTTT.

The DNA of the CDR3 is TGTGCCAGCAGTTTGGCACCTGGAAACACCATATATTTT. It translates to CASSLAPGNTIYF. The V gene is TRBV12-3 or TRBV12-4, the J gene TRBJ1-3, with D uncertain. Deletions cut 3 bases from V and 2 bases from J, with 5 bases between. The length of the CDR3 is 13 residues.

CDR3 coding DNA: TGTGCCAGCAGTGCCGGGACGGGAGGGAAAAACATTCAGTTCTTC. The encoded protein is CASSAGTGGKNIQFF. The chain recombines TRBV2 with TRBJ2-1, with TRBD2 matching over 8 bases. CDR3 length: 15 amino acids. CDR1 SNHLY and CDR2 FYNNEI come from the germline V gene. J was trimmed by 13 bases and V by 4 bases; bases with no gene match: 15.

There are many counts of this clonotype. The chain carries TRBV20-1 and TRBJ1-2, with TRBD1 as a possible D gene (6 bases). The germline gives CDR1 DFQATT, CDR2 SNEGSKA (reference sequence). The CDR3 totals 12 residues. The V end lost 5 bases, the J end lost 4 bases, and 11 bases lay between the germline ends. CDR3 residues: CSAGGQSYGYTF. In DNA form, the CDR3 reads TGCAGTGCTGGCGGACAGAGCTATGGCTACACCTTC.

The V and J genes are TRBV20-1 and TRBJ2-3; TRBD2 is a possible D gene (5 bases). CDR1 and CDR2 from the germline V gene are DFQATT and SNEGSKA (reference sequence). This CDR3 region has 15 residues. Trimming took off 2 bases at V and 0 bases at J, with 12 bases between the two ends. This CDR3 is CSARNFRTSTDTQYF. The CDR3 nucleotides are TGCAGTGCTAGAAACTTCCGGACTAGCACAGATACGCAGTATTTT.

V usage is TRBV5-1 and J usage is TRBJ2-1; D perhaps matches TRBD1 (6 bases). Germline loops: CDR1 SGHRS, CDR2 YFSETQ. This CDR3 has 17 amino acids. Trimming stripped 5 bases from V and 2 bases from J, with 20 bases between. CDR3: CASRFTPGQGTYNEQFF. The CDR3 DNA is TGCGCCAGCAGGTTTACACCGGGGCAGGGGACCTACAATGAGCAGTTCTTC.

This clonotype has ten or more counts. This chain connects TRBV7-2 to TRBJ2-3; D is unclear. The CDR3 runs to 12 residues. Germline-derived CDR1 and CDR2 are SGHTA and FQGNSA. With 3 bases removed from V and 4 bases from J, the gap between germline ends came to 5 bases. This CDR3 reads CASSFFADTQYF. In DNA, the CDR3 is TGTGCCAGCAGCTTCTTTGCAGATACGCAGTATTTT.

This clonotype was detected many times. The chain joins TRBV27 to TRBJ2-5; 9 bases are shared with TRBD1. Germline V gives CDR1 MNHEY, CDR2 SMNVEV (reference sequence). V shed 5 bases, J shed 4 bases, and the junction held 8 bases outside the gene matches. CDR3 size: 15 residues. The CDR3 sequence: CASSTTGTGRETQYF. CDR3 sequence (DNA): TGTGCCAGCAGTACAACCGGGACAGGGAGAGAGACCCAGTACTTC.